Included here is one TCR beta chain sequence, with context. The antigen is unknown. The entry originates in a study of shared clonotypes between healthy human individuals. Study-level results: In having few donors, the study represented limited genetic and exposure-history diversity. The study found about 5% of naive CD4 clonotypes shared across several donors.

Germline V gene sequence: CDR1 MDHEN, CDR2 SYDVKM. The CDR3 consists of 10 residues. The V gene lost 6 bases and the J gene lost 6 bases, with 6 bases spanning the gap. Assay used: immunoSEQ multiplex PCR; TCRdb lists only in-frame clones, some missing. The sample carries roughly 300,000 clones, 87% recorded once. The V call is TRBV28, the J call TRBJ2-7; D is perhaps TRBD1 (6 bases). The clonotype originates from a man aged 18-30 years in good health. Sequenced: memory CD8+ T cells sorted from blood. Subset defined: CD45RO+ cells pooled with CCR7-negative TemRA cells. The CDR3 is CASSRGEQYF. CDR3 nucleotide sequence: TGTGCCAGCAGCAGGGGCGAGCAGTACTTC.